Listed below are T cell receptor beta chains from one sample, sequenced in a study of blood T cell repertoires in COVID-19. Data came from immunoSEQ multiplex PCR; TCRdb stores just in-frame clones and leaves some out. Of approximately 150,000 clones listed, roughly three quarters are singletons. Material: peripheral blood. These receptors were taken from a woman between 55 and 75 years old with acute or convalescent COVID-19. The conserved cysteine and the conserved F or W are not part of the CDR3 here. Fields, in order: J gene, D gene, V gene, clone size, CDR3 protein. D genes are given only for firm matches. Clone size is given for some rows only: seen once, a few or many times, or a class if the clone is expanded.

TRBJ1-2,TRBD1,TRBV11-2,.,ASRQNPGGYYGYT
TRBJ2-7,.,TRBV11-2,.,ASSPDFRESRYEQY
TRBJ1-5,TRBD1,TRBV24-1,.,ATSGQGVQPQH
TRBJ2-7,TRBD1,TRBV5-6,.,ASSYRGLLGEQY
TRBJ2-6,.,TRBV28,.,ASRLRGANVLT
TRBJ2-7,.,TRBV16,.,ASSPIRGGFTYEQY
TRBJ1-6,.,TRBV30,.,AWGRVEDSPLH
TRBJ2-2,.,TRBV27,once,ASSRGGNTGELF
TRBJ1-1,.,TRBV7-9,.,ASRPGVGFVNTEAF
TRBJ2-5,TRBD2,TRBV5-1,.,ASSLVSSGRVGETQY
TRBJ2-1,TRBD2,TRBV9,.,ASSVTSGNRNEQF
TRBJ2-2,TRBD1,TRBV27,.,ATAQGLTRTGGNTGELF
TRBJ1-5,.,TRBV18,.,ASSPTGYNQPQH
TRBJ1-1,.,TRBV19,few,ASSIQGRQAISTEAF
TRBJ2-1,.,TRBV4-2,few,ASSRPGAYNEQF
TRBJ2-5,.,TRBV5-1,.,ASSLGLPQETQY
TRBJ1-5,.,TRBV7-8,.,ASSFRPDQPQH
TRBJ2-7,.,TRBV3-1/TRBV3-2,.,ASSQDEGLRY
TRBJ1-2,.,TRBV7-9,.,ASSLLPGRTAHGYT
TRBJ2-5,TRBD1,TRBV5-4,.,ASSSGQDQETQY
TRBJ1-5,TRBD1,TRBV9,once,ASSAGQANQPQH
TRBJ2-7,TRBD2,TRBV6-1,.,ASSEEAGGGYEQY
TRBJ2-7,TRBD1,TRBV28,.,ASKVTGTYSYEQY
TRBJ2-1,.,TRBV6-4,.,ASSDGQGYEQF
TRBJ2-5,.,TRBV27,.,ASSPETGRETQY
TRBJ2-3,.,TRBV19,.,ASSPVSVDTQY
TRBJ1-1,TRBD1,TRBV30,once,AWRARQGLNTEAF
TRBJ2-7,.,TRBV7-8,.,ASSFGGSRGEQY
TRBJ2-7,.,TRBV7-8,.,ASSLSGGVGEQY
TRBJ2-7,TRBD1,TRBV6-1,few,ASSALTGTGQYEQY
TRBJ1-1,.,TRBV6-5,once,ASRIAGNTEAF
TRBJ2-3,.,TRBV18,few,ASSPWRYTDTQY
TRBJ1-1,.,TRBV5-1,once,ASRTGWLNTEAF
TRBJ2-1,.,TRBV5-1,.,ASSLGQGTYNEQF
TRBJ1-6,.,TRBV3-1/TRBV3-2,few,ASRTAGDSPLH
TRBJ2-4,TRBD2,TRBV7-8,.,ASSLGGLAGGIQY
TRBJ1-3,.,TRBV10-3,few,ATPPTGNTIY
TRBJ2-7,.,TRBV6-5,.,ASSYSTSESYEQY
TRBJ2-1,TRBD1,TRBV2,.,ASRADRVHEQF
TRBJ2-1,.,TRBV10-1,.,ASSDLRASYNEQF
TRBJ2-3,TRBD2,TRBV6-6,.,ASSYGTSGTDTQY